This passage covers 23 T cell receptor beta chains from one sample sequenced in a study of cytomegalovirus exposure and HLA in healthy donors. Primers included in the PCR were 60 Vbeta and 13 Jbeta primers. TCRdb keeps only in-frame clones here, not all; method: immunoSEQ multiplex PCR. The data show some 210,000 clones, about 87% seen once. The specimen sequenced was PBMCs. The origin of the receptors is a man aged 30 to 45 in good health and CMV-seronegative.

The rearrangement joins TRBV5-1 to TRBJ2-1; TRBD1 matches 7 bases. CDR3 size: 14 residues. Germline trimming cut 4 bases from V and 5 bases from J; bases unmatched to any gene: 6. The germline V gene encodes CDR1 SGHRS and CDR2 YFSETQ. CDR3 amino acids: CASSQGQINNEQFF. The CDR3 coding sequence is TGCGCCAGCAGCCAGGGACAGATAAACAATGAGCAGTTCTTC. Together with reference TRBV5-1 and TRBJ2-1, the CDR3 gives the full variable domain: KAGVTQTPRYLIKTRGQQVTLSCSPISGHRSVSWYQQTPGQGLQFLFEYFSETQRNKGNFPGRFSGRQFSNSRSEMNVSTLELGDSALYLCASSQGQINNEQFFGPGTRLTVL.

The chain links TRBV18 to TRBJ2-1, with D unclear. V was clipped by 4 bases and J by 0 bases, with 7 bases between them. The germline V gene has CDR1 KGHSH and CDR2 LQKENI. This CDR3 region has 14 residues. The CDR3 DNA sequence: TGTGCCAGCTCACGACAAAGCTCCTACAATGAGCAGTTCTTC. Amino acid sequence: CASSRQSSYNEQFF.

The chain uses TRBV6-6 and TRBJ2-1; no clear D gene. The CDR3 totals 11 residues. The germline gives CDR1 MNHNY, CDR2 SVGAGI (reference sequence). Trimming pared 7 bases from V and 5 bases from J, leaving 6 bases between. CDR3 amino acids: CASTRNNEQFF. The CDR3 DNA follows: TGTGCCAGCACCAGAAACAATGAGCAGTTCTTC.

This chain links TRBV10-3 with TRBJ2-3; TRBD2 matches 12 bases. The V and J ends lost 0 bases and 6 bases, in that order; junction bases with no gene match: 1. Looked up from germline, CDR1 is ENHRY and CDR2 is SYGVKD. The CDR3 has 15 residues. The CDR3 sequence is CAISESTSGRDTQYF. The CDR3 DNA follows: TGTGCCATCAGTGAGTCTACTAGCGGGAGGGATACGCAGTATTTT.

The genes are TRBV7-9 and TRBJ1-2; tentatively, D is TRBD1 (6 bases). CDR1 is SEHNR and CDR2 is FQNEAQ in the germline V gene (reference sequence). This CDR3 is built from 13 residues. V was pared by 5 bases and J by 4 bases, with 11 bases between. The CDR3 reads CASSATQGYGYTF. The CDR3, as DNA: TGTGCCAGCAGCGCAACACAGGGCTATGGCTACACCTTC.

The table lists this clone with a count of one. V and J are TRBV5-6 and TRBJ1-4; the D is unclear. The CDR3 contains 16 residues. Trimming cost V 0 bases and J 1 base, with 10 bases left between them. The germline V gene has CDR1 SGHDT and CDR2 YYEEEE. CDR3: CASSLGPGGTNEKLFF. CDR3 DNA: TGTGCCAGCAGCTTGGGACCCGGCGGAACTAATGAAAAACTGTTTTTT.

As for this clone: One end of the junction varies from germline; a read error may be responsible. This chain joins TRBV2 and TRBJ2-7; 8 bases map to TRBD1. Germline-derived CDR1 and CDR2 are SNHLY and FYNNEI. CDR3 length: 12 amino acids. For the CDR3, the DNA is TGTGCCAGCAGGGTCTTCGGGACAGGTCTTTCCTTC. This translates into CASRVFGTGLSF.

This chain links TRBV27 with TRBJ1-2; 8 positions agree with TRBD1. The CDR3 extends over 15 amino acids. Germline V lookup: CDR1 MNHEY, CDR2 SMNVEV (reference sequence). J lost 4 bases, V lost 0 bases, and 4 bases had no gene match. CDR3 DNA sequence: TGTGCCAGCAGTTTATCTAGGACAGGGTCCTATGGCTACACCTTC. It codes for CASSLSRTGSYGYTF.

The chain couples TRBV6-1 to TRBJ2-5; unclear D gene. The V end was cut by 2 bases, the J end by 5 bases, with 3 bases between. The CDR3 sequence is 11 residues long. The V gene's germline CDR1 is MNHNS and CDR2 SASEGT. CDR3 bases: TGTGCCAGCAGTGAACCGGAGACCCAGTACTTC. It is translated as CASSEPETQYF.

The chain carries TRBV5-1 and TRBJ2-2; D perhaps matches TRBD1 (6 bases). CDR1 is SGHRS, CDR2 YFSETQ, per germline. V was pared by 7 bases and J by 0 bases, with 16 bases between. This CDR3 has 16 amino acids. The CDR3: CASGSTGITNTGELFF. CDR3 nucleotide sequence: TGCGCCAGCGGCTCAACAGGGATTACGAACACCGGGGAGCTGTTTTTT.

This chain links TRBV5-4 with TRBJ2-1; D call uncertain. Per germline, CDR1 SGHNT and CDR2 YYREEE (reference sequence). This CDR3 is 14 amino acids long. Trimming removed 4 bases at V and 7 bases at J, with 15 bases between. The chain's CDR3 is CASSTQIPVNEQFF. CDR3 DNA: TGTGCCAGCAGCACCCAAATCCCGGTGAATGAGCAGTTCTTC.

This chain joins TRBV5-8 and TRBJ1-5; 7 bases align to TRBD1. V dropped 4 bases and J dropped 0; count of bases not matched to a gene: 7. Per germline, CDR1 SGHTS and CDR2 YDEGEE. This CDR3 comprises 16 residues. This CDR3 reads CASSAGQTISNQPQHF. In DNA form, the CDR3 reads TGTGCCAGCAGCGCGGGACAGACCATTAGCAATCAGCCCCAGCATTTT. The full variable domain, its missing parts supplied by reference TRBV5-8 and TRBJ1-5, is EAGVTQSPTHLIKTRGQQATLRCSPISGHTSVYWYQQALGLGLQFLLWYDEGEERNRGNFPPRFSGRQFPNYSSELNVNALELEDSALYLCASSAGQTISNQPQHFGDGTRLSIL.

As for this clone: A junction end diverges from the germline sequence, so it may reflect a read error. The rearrangement uses TRBV7-9 and TRBJ1-2, with TRBD1 as a possible D gene (5 bases). This CDR3 spans 15 amino acids. Per the germline V gene, CDR1 is SEHNR and CDR2 is FQNEAQ (reference sequence). CDR3 in DNA: TGTTCCAGCAGCACGGTGGAGGGGATTAACTATGGCTACACCTTC. This encodes CSSSTVEGINYGYTF.

The chain recombines TRBV9 with TRBJ1-2, with D maybe TRBD1 (6 bases). V was pared by 4 bases and J by 5 bases, with 15 bases between. There are 14 residues in the CDR3. Germline loops: CDR1 SGDLS, CDR2 YYNGEE. CDR3: CASSPGQTMYGYTF. As DNA, the CDR3 is TGTGCCAGCAGCCCCGGACAGACGATGTATGGCTACACCTTC.

The gene calls are TRBV7-2 and TRBJ2-1; D uncertain. Between the trimmed V and J ends, which lost 1 base and 7 bases, there was a span of 8 bases. There are 13 residues in the CDR3. Germline CDR1 and CDR2: SGHTA and FQGNSA. The CDR3 is CASSLGVENEQFF. CDR3 bases: TGTGCCAGCAGCTTAGGAGTAGAGAATGAGCAGTTCTTC.

V is TRBV9 and J is TRBJ2-1, with 8 bases fitting TRBD1. Germline trimming cut 3 bases from V and 2 bases from J; bases unmatched to any gene: 7. The germline CDR1 and CDR2 sequences are SGDLS and YYNGEE. The CDR3 runs 16 residues. In DNA form, the CDR3 reads TGTGCCAGCAGCGCGATAGGACAGGGCCCCTACAATGAGCAGTTCTTC. Protein: CASSAIGQGPYNEQFF.

This chain links TRBV4-3 with TRBJ2-3; TRBD1 aligns across 7 bases. The CDR3 is 15 residues long. Germline V lookup: CDR1 LGHNA, CDR2 YSLEER. Germline trimming cut 2 bases from V and 2 bases from J; bases unmatched to any gene: 4. For the CDR3, the DNA is TGCGCCAGCAGCCAAACGGGACAGAACACAGATACGCAGTATTTT. It encodes CASSQTGQNTDTQYF.

The chain links TRBV19 to TRBJ1-2; 10 bases line up with TRBD1. CDR1 LNHDA and CDR2 SQIVND come from the germline V gene (reference sequence). CDR3 size: 17 residues. J was trimmed by 4 bases and V by 7 bases; bases with no gene match: 15. The CDR3 coding sequence is TGTGCCAGTAAGACAGGGGGCGAGGTTAGGGAGCTCTATGGCTACACCTTC. Amino acids: CASKTGGEVRELYGYTF. The variable domain in full, with the rest retrieved from reference TRBV19 and TRBJ1-2, is DGGITQSPKYLFRKEGQNVTLSCEQNLNHDAMYWYRQDPGQGLRLIYYSQIVNDFQKGDIAEGYSVSREKKESFPLTVTSAQKNPTAFYLCASKTGGEVRELYGYTFGSGTRLTVV.

The chain is built from TRBV18 and TRBJ1-1, with 9 bases aligning to TRBD1. V shed 3 bases and J 10 bases; nucleotides not matched to a gene: 18. CDR3 length: 17 amino acids. Germline CDR1 KGHSH, CDR2 LQKENI. CDR3 in DNA: TGTGCCAGCTCACCTCCACAGGGGGCTCGGGGCTTTCTGGTAGCTTTCTTT. It encodes CASSPPQGARGFLVAFF.

The rearrangement joins TRBV5-1 to TRBJ2-1; 10 bases fit TRBD2. Per germline, CDR1 SGHRS and CDR2 YFSETQ. V lost 4 bases to trimming and J lost 3 bases; unmatched junction nucleotides: 1. This CDR3 contains 14 residues. DNA of the CDR3: TGCGCCAGCAGCACTAGCGGGAACTACAATGAGCAGTTCTTC. The encoded protein is CASSTSGNYNEQFF.

V and J are TRBV27 and TRBJ2-1, with D possibly TRBD1 on 5 matching bases. This CDR3 is 13 amino acids long. The ends were cut back, 2 bases at V and 9 bases at J, with 11 bases in the middle. CDR1 and CDR2 from the germline V gene are MNHEY and SMNVEV (reference sequence). The CDR3 loop reads CASSLPQGPEQFF. CDR3 nucleotide sequence: TGTGCCAGCAGTTTACCCCAGGGCCCTGAGCAGTTCTTC.

The chain recombines TRBV7-9 with TRBJ1-2; 9 bases line up with TRBD1. The germline V gene has CDR1 SEHNR and CDR2 FQNEAQ (reference sequence). This CDR3 contains 15 residues. The V and J ends lost 2 bases and 6 bases, in that order; junction bases with no gene match: 7. The CDR3 DNA sequence: TGTGCCAGCAGCTTATTGACAGGGGGAGAGGATGGCTACACCTTC. Protein product: CASSLLTGGEDGYTF.

V gene TRBV6-5 combines with J gene TRBJ1-3; D remains unclear. Germline values: CDR1 MNHEY, CDR2 SVGAGI. The CDR3 length is 11 residues. Trimming stripped 7 bases from V and 3 bases from J, with 4 bases between. The chain's CDR3 is CASNNGNTIYF. CDR3 nucleotides: TGTGCCAGCAATAATGGAAACACCATATATTTT.